This T cell receptor (beta chain) emerged from a study of cytomegalovirus exposure and HLA in healthy donors. Only in-frame clones appear in the TCRdb table, and some are missing; sequencing was by immunoSEQ multiplex PCR. The sample has 150,000 to 200,000 clones; approximately 81% are singletons. The V gene's germline CDR1 is SNHLY and CDR2 FYNNEI. There are 16 residues in the CDR3. V shed 3 bases and J shed 0 bases, with 12 bases lying between them. This clone was observed once. The sequence was collected from a man between 18 and 35 years old in good health and CMV-seropositive. The sequenced sample consisted of PBMCs. The V call is TRBV2, the J call TRBJ2-1; a possible D gene is TRBD1 (6 bases). The CDR3 DNA reads as TGTGCCAGCAGTGACCCGGCAGGGGTCTCCTACAATGAGCAGTTCTTC. Protein sequence: CASSDPAGVSYNEQFF.